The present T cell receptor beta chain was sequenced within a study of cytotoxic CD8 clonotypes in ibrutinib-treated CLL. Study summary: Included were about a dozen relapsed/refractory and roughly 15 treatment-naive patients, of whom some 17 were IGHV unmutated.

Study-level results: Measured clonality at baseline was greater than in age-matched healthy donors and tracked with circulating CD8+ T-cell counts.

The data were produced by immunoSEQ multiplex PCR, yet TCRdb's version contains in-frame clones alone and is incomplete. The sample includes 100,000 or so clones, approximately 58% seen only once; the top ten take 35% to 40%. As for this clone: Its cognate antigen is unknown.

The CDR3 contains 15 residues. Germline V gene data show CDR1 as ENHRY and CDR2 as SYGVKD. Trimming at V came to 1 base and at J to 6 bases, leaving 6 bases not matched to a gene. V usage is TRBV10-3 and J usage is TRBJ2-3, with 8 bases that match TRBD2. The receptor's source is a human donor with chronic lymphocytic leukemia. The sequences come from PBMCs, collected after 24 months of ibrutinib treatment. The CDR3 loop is CAISEWRGARDTQYF. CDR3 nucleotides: TGTGCCATCAGTGAGTGGCGGGGGGCCAGGGATACGCAGTATTTT.